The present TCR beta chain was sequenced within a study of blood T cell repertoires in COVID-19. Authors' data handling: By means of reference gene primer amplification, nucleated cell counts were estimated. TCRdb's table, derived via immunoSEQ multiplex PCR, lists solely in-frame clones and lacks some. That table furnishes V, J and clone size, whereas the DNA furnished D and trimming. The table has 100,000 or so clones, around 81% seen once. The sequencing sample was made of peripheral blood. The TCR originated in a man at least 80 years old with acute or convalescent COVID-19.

CDR3 sequence: CASSSSGAAKNIQYF. The CDR3 nucleotides read TGTGCCAGCAGCTCTAGCGGGGCGGCCAAAAACATTCAGTACTTC. This chain links TRBV6-6 with TRBJ2-4; 9 bases align to TRBD2. CDR3 length: 15 amino acids. Germline V lookup: CDR1 MNHNY, CDR2 SVGAGI (reference sequence). J lost 1 base, V lost 6 bases, and 4 bases had no gene match.